Sequencing of this T cell receptor (beta chain) was carried out in a study of blood T cell repertoires in COVID-19. Germline CDR1 and CDR2: LGHNA and YSLEER. V was trimmed by 3 bases and J by 1 base, leaving 11 bases between them. The CDR3 covers 15 residues. Sequencing used immunoSEQ multiplex PCR; TCRdb keeps in-frame clones, though not all of them. The table lists around 290,000 clones, 88% of them singletons. The TCR originated in a woman in her sixties in a cohort exposed to, infected with or recovered from COVID-19 (not recorded which). The sample taken for sequencing was PBMCs or T cells enriched from blood (not recorded which). The gene calls are TRBV4-3 and TRBJ2-3; D might be TRBD2 (6 bases). The CDR3 DNA sequence: TGCGCCAGCAGCCATCTAGGGACTGGCACAGATACGCAGTATTTT. Its protein is CASSHLGTGTDTQYF.